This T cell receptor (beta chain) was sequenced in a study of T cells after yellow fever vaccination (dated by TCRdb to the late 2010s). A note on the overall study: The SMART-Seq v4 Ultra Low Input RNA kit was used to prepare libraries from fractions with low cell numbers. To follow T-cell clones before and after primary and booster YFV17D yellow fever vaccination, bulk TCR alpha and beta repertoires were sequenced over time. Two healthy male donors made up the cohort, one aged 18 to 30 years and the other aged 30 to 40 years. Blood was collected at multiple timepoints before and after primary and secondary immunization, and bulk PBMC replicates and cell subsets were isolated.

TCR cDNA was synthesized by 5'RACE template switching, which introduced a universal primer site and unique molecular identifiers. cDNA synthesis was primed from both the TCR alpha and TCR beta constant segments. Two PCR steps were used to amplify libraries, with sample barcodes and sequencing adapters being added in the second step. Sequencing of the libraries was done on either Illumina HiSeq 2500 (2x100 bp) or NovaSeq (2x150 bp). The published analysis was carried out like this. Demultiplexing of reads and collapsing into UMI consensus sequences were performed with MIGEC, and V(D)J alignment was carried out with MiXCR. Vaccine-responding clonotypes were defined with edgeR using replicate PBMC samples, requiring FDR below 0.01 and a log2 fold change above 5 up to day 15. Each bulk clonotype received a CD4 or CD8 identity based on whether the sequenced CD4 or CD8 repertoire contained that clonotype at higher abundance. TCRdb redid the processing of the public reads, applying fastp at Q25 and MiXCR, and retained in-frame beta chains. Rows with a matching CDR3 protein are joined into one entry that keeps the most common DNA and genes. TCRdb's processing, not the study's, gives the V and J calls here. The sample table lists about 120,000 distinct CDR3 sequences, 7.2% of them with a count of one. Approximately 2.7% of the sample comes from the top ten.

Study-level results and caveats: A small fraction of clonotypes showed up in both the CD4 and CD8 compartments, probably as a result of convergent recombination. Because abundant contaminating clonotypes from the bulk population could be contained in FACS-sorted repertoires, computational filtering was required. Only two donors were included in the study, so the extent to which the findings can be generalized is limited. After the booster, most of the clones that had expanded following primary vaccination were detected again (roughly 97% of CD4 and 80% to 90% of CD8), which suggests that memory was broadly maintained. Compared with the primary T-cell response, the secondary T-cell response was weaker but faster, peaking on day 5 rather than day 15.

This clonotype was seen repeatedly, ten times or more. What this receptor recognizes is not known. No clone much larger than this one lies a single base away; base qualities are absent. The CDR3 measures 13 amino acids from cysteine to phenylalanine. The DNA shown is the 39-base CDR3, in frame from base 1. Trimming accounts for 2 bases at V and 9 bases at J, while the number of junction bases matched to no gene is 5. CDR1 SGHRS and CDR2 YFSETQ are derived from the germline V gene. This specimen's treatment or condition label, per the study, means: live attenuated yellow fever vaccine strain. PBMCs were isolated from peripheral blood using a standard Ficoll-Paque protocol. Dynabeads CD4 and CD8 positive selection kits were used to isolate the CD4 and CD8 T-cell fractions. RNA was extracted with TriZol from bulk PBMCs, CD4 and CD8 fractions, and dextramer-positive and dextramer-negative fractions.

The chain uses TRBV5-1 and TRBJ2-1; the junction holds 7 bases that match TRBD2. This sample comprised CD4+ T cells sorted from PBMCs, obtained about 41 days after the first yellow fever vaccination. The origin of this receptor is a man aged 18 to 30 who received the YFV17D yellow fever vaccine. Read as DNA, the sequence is TGCGCCAGCAGCTTCGAAGCGGGGACTGAGCAGTTCTTC. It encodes CASSFEAGTEQFF.